The 24 T cell receptor beta chains below all came from one sample that was sequenced in a study of blood T cell repertoires in COVID-19. The protocol was immunoSEQ multiplex PCR, while the TCRdb copy is restricted to in-frame clones and leaves out a portion. The data hold 330,000 or so clones, with about 92% observed a single time. The material sequenced was PBMCs or T cells enriched from blood (not recorded which). The receptors stem from a woman aged 25 to 45 who had recovered from COVID-19.

This clone turned up a few times. J is TRBJ1-5 and V is TRBV27; D not certain. This CDR3 has 13 residues. Germline V lookup: CDR1 MNHEY, CDR2 SMNVEV (reference sequence). The V and J ends lost 0 bases and 6 bases respectively, with 6 bases between them. The CDR3 protein is CASSLSRVQPQHF. The CDR3 DNA reads as TGTGCCAGCAGTTTATCCCGCGTTCAGCCCCAGCATTTT.

The CDR3 sequence: CASSSGTAVHTDTQYF. The CDR3 DNA follows: TGTGCCAGCAGCTCCGGTACAGCGGTACACACAGATACGCAGTATTTT. V is TRBV7-2 and J is TRBJ2-3; D is possibly TRBD2 (5 bases). From germline, CDR1 is SGHTA and CDR2 FQGNSA. This CDR3 is 16 amino acids long. Trimming took 4 bases from V and 2 from J, leaving 16 bases between them.

The chain employs TRBV28 and TRBJ1-5; 8 bases are a match to TRBD1. CDR1 is MDHEN and CDR2 is SYDVKM in the germline V gene. Trimming at V came to 7 bases and at J to 2 bases, leaving 7 bases not matched to a gene. CDR3 length equals 15 residues. CDR3 in amino acids: CASTLQGAGNQPQHF. CDR3 DNA sequence: TGTGCCAGCACCCTCCAGGGGGCTGGCAATCAGCCCCAGCATTTT.

This clone was counted a single time. The CDR3 sequence: CASSRQGGEQYF. CDR3 nucleotides: TGTGCCAGCAGCCGCCAGGGGGGCGAGCAGTACTTC. The rearrangement uses TRBV6-2 or TRBV6-3 and TRBJ2-7; tentatively, D is TRBD1 (7 bases). Looked up from germline, CDR1 is MNHEY and CDR2 is SVGEGT. V was clipped by 6 bases and J by 6 bases, with 12 bases between them. The CDR3 totals 12 residues.

The chain joins TRBV4-2 to TRBJ1-1, with D tentatively TRBD1 (5 bases). The CDR3 is made up of 16 amino acids. With 1 base removed from V and 0 bases from J, the gap between germline ends came to 12 bases. CDR1 LGHNA and CDR2 YNFKEQ come from the germline V gene. The chain's CDR3 is CASSQAVGGMNTEAFF. The CDR3 DNA reads as TGTGCCAGCAGCCAAGCGGTTGGGGGGATGAACACTGAAGCTTTCTTT.

The chain carries TRBV7-9 and TRBJ2-2; no reliable D call. The CDR3 spans 15 residues. Germline V gene sequence: CDR1 SEHNR, CDR2 FQNEAQ (reference sequence). With 1 base removed from V and 5 bases from J, the gap between germline ends came to 11 bases. The CDR3 is CASSLVLGLTGELFF. As DNA, the CDR3 is TGTGCCAGCAGCTTAGTTCTCGGGTTAACCGGGGAGCTGTTTTTT.

The chain recombines TRBV27 with TRBJ2-7; 8 bases align to TRBD2. The V gene end was trimmed by 2 bases and the J gene end by 0 bases; junction bases not matched to a gene: 3. Germline CDR1 reads MNHEY; CDR2 reads SMNVEV (reference sequence). The CDR3 extends over 15 amino acids. DNA of the CDR3: TGTGCCAGCAGTTTAGCGAGCGGGAGCTCCTACGAGCAGTACTTC. Protein: CASSLASGSSYEQYF.

J is TRBJ2-3 and V is TRBV5-1; maybe TRBD1 (6 bases). The length of the CDR3 is 16 residues. CDR1 SGHRS and CDR2 YFSETQ come from the germline V gene. Trimming pared 0 bases from V and 0 bases from J, leaving 11 bases between. The CDR3 sequence is CASSLGTATSTDTQYF. The CDR3 DNA sequence: TGCGCCAGCAGCTTGGGGACAGCTACTAGCACAGATACGCAGTATTTT.

This chain uses TRBV28 with TRBJ1-4; possibly TRBD1 for D (6 bases). V lost 3 bases, J lost 8 bases, and 19 bases lay in between. Germline CDR1 MDHEN, CDR2 SYDVKM. The CDR3 covers 16 residues. CDR3 coding DNA: TGTGCCAGCAGTTTGGCCTGGGGACATGGTAGAGAAAAACTGTTTTTT. Encoded protein: CASSLAWGHGREKLFF.

The chain employs TRBV7-2 and TRBJ1-1; maybe TRBD1 (5 bases). This CDR3 contains 14 residues. V lost 5 bases, J lost 5 bases, and 15 bases lay in between. Per the germline V gene, CDR1 is SGHTA and CDR2 is FQGNSA. This CDR3 is CASSPTPGVTEAFF. In DNA form, the CDR3 reads TGTGCCAGCAGCCCTACCCCGGGGGTAACTGAAGCTTTCTTT.

J is TRBJ1-5 and V is TRBV4-2; unclear D gene. The V end was cut by 0 bases, the J end by 4 bases, with 10 bases between. Germline V gene sequence: CDR1 LGHNA, CDR2 YNFKEQ. This CDR3 region has 15 residues. CDR3 coding DNA: TGTGCCAGCAGCCAAGATCGGTCGGGAAATCAGCCCCAGCATTTT. Translation gives CASSQDRSGNQPQHF.

The chain carries TRBV21-1 and TRBJ1-6; TRBD1, the table's D call, lacks a check against the DNA. TRBV21-1 is assigned pseudogene status. There are 16 residues in the CDR3. The CDR3 DNA reads as TGTGCCAGCAGCAAAGCTAGTATGGGACAGAATTCACCCCTCCACTTT. Its translation: CASSKASMGQNSPLHF.

V gene TRBV7-2 combines with J gene TRBJ1-2; D remains ambiguous. This CDR3 region has 12 residues. In germline, CDR1 is SGHTA, CDR2 FQGNSA. Trimming left V 5 bases short and J 5 bases short, with 9 bases between. CDR3 DNA: TGTGCCAGCAGCACTCGTAGTTATGGCTACACCTTC. Amino acid sequence: CASSTRSYGYTF.

The chain links TRBV12-5 to TRBJ2-5; 9 bases agree with TRBD2. The germline CDR1 and CDR2 sequences are LGHNT and FRNRAP. The length of the CDR3 is 15 residues. Losses at the gene ends were 0 bases for V and 2 bases for J; bases not matched to a gene: 1. CDR3 sequence: CASGLVAGGQETQYF. CDR3 bases: TGTGCTAGTGGTTTGGTAGCGGGGGGACAAGAGACCCAGTACTTC.

This chain links TRBV21-1 with TRBJ2-3; the table's D call, TRBD2, has no DNA check behind it. TRBV21-1 is reported as a pseudogene. CDR3 length: 13 residues. CDR3 residues: CASRSYGGDTQYF. CDR3 nucleotide sequence: TGTGCCAGCAGATCGTATGGAGGGGATACGCAGTATTTT.

The gene calls are TRBV7-9 and TRBJ2-7; 8 bases are shared with TRBD2. CDR3 length: 19 amino acids. CDR1 and CDR2 (germline): SEHNR, FQNEAQ (reference sequence). V gave up 7 bases and J gave up 3 bases; unmatched junction bases: 23. The CDR3 DNA reads as TGTGCCAGCATAGCGGACGCGGGGGGACCGTCTCCCCAAATCTACGAGCAGTACTTC. This translates into CASIADAGGPSPQIYEQYF.

V and J are TRBV3-1 (or the pseudogene TRBV3-2) and TRBJ2-7; 9 bases map to TRBD2. The CDR3 is 13 amino acids. Germline-derived CDR1 and CDR2 are LGHDT and YNNKEL (reference sequence). J lost 6 bases, V lost 6 bases, and 6 bases had no gene match. CDR3 sequence (DNA): TGTGCCAGCAGGGTAGCGGGAGAGGGCGAGCAGTACTTC. Translated, it gives CASRVAGEGEQYF.

The chain uses TRBV3-1 (or the pseudogene TRBV3-2) and TRBJ2-7; D gene ambiguous. From germline, CDR1 is LGHDT and CDR2 YNNKEL (reference sequence). V lost 1 base and J 5 bases, leaving 9 bases between the germline ends. The CDR3 sequence is 13 residues long. The CDR3 is CASSQVRSHEQYF. The CDR3 DNA follows: TGTGCCAGCAGCCAAGTGAGGAGCCACGAGCAGTACTTC.

V usage is TRBV23-1 and J usage is TRBJ2-5; possible D gene TRBD1, 6 bases. Being an ORF, TRBV23-1 has a function that is uncertain. This CDR3 has 19 amino acids. Trimming cost V 10 bases and J 2 bases, with 32 bases left between them. Here the CDR3 DNA reads TGCGCCAATCACTCTTCAGGGGTTCCAGTCTCGAGGAATCAAGAGACCCAGTACTTC. Translation gives CANHSSGVPVSRNQETQYF.

This chain connects TRBV3-1 (or the pseudogene TRBV3-2) to TRBJ2-1; the match to TRBD2 covers 13 bases. The CDR3 has 16 residues. Germline-derived CDR1 and CDR2 are LGHDT and YNNKEL (reference sequence). V dropped 2 bases and J dropped 7; count of bases not matched to a gene: 5. Here the CDR3 reads CASSQHTSGRGNEQFF. The CDR3 DNA reads as TGTGCCAGCAGCCAACACACTAGCGGGAGGGGTAATGAGCAGTTCTTC.

The V gene is TRBV3-1 (or the pseudogene TRBV3-2), the J gene TRBJ2-7, with 8 bases identical to TRBD2. V was clipped by 0 bases and J by 5 bases; unmatched bases: 9. The CDR3 is made up of 16 amino acids. Germline-derived CDR1 and CDR2 are LGHDT and YNNKEL (reference sequence). The CDR3 DNA sequence: TGTGCCAGCAGCCAAGATCTAGGGACTAGGGTACACGAGCAGTACTTC. Protein product: CASSQDLGTRVHEQYF.

The V and J genes are TRBV6-1 and TRBJ1-1; D remains unclear. This CDR3 has 16 residues. Looked up from germline, CDR1 is MNHNS and CDR2 is SASEGT. Trimming cost V 4 bases and J 10 bases, with 25 bases left between them. CDR3 sequence: CASSAREGAMARLAFF. CDR3 bases: TGTGCCAGCAGTGCGAGGGAGGGCGCCATGGCTAGGCTAGCTTTCTTT.

The chain is built from TRBV28 and TRBJ1-5; unclear D gene. This CDR3 is built from 14 residues. The germline V and J ends were trimmed by 3 bases and 5 bases, with 11 bases remaining between them. Germline V gene data show CDR1 as MDHEN and CDR2 as SYDVKM. The CDR3 sequence: CASSFEGIHQPQHF. The DNA for the CDR3 is TGTGCCAGCAGTTTTGAGGGAATACATCAGCCCCAGCATTTT.

The chain links TRBV28 to TRBJ2-7; the match to TRBD1 covers 11 bases. V shed 2 bases and J 7 bases; nucleotides not matched to a gene: 10. The CDR3 totals 16 residues. Germline V gene sequence: CDR1 MDHEN, CDR2 SYDVKM. DNA of the CDR3: TGTGCCAGCAGTTTACTCCCGGGACAGGGGGTGCAGGAGCAGTACTTC. Translated: CASSLLPGQGVQEQYF.